This TCR beta chain emerged from a study of shared clonotypes between healthy human individuals. Findings and caveats of the study: For sorted subsets, rarefaction showed incomplete sequencing despite large depth. Generally, naive subsets came out with larger estimated richness than memory subsets. Naive CD4 clonotype sharing across a handful of donors was around 5%.

At a deep level, the assay was run. Clones were read by immunoSEQ multiplex PCR, and TCRdb kept only the in-frame ones, dropping some. The data hold about 2.3 million clones, with about 92% observed a single time. This clone was picked up a small number of times. Its antigen is still unknown. Trimming shortened V by 0 bases and J by 2 bases, and 10 bases separated the two germline ends. Per germline, CDR1 GTSNPN and CDR2 SVGIG (reference sequence). The CDR3 is 14 residues long. The sequence derives from a man aged 18 to 29 in good health. Some clones in this sample may be carry-over from other donors' samples. The chain carries TRBV30 and TRBJ1-1; no firm D call. Material: naive CD4+ T cells from PBMCs. Subset noted: CD45RA+ positively selected. The CDR3 is CAWSVRRGNTEAFF. CDR3 DNA: TGTGCCTGGAGTGTAAGGAGAGGAAACACTGAAGCTTTCTTT.